This T cell receptor (beta chain) was observed in a study of cytomegalovirus exposure and HLA in healthy donors. Study conclusions and caveats: Most TCR sequences were seen very rarely across donors, but some public TCRs occurred in many. For cytomegalovirus status, the classifier reportedly gave diagnoses with high specificity and sensitivity. Cytomegalovirus association was listed for roughly 160 TCR beta chains. Subsequent analysis of the approximately 110 validation repertoires found a tendency for first-cohort TCR clusters to co-occur.

TCRdb's table, derived via immunoSEQ multiplex PCR, lists solely in-frame clones and lacks some. The profile shows tens of thousands of clones, around 97% of them singletons. Trimming shortened V by 6 bases and J by 6 bases, and 11 bases separated the two germline ends. In germline, CDR1 is SQVTM, CDR2 ANQGSEA. The CDR3 has 11 residues. Concerning this clone: Its matching antigen is unknown.

The gene calls are TRBV29-1 and TRBJ1-2, with D possibly TRBD1 on 5 matching bases. The TCR comes from a woman between 18 and 29 years old in good health and CMV-seropositive. Sample: PBMCs. This CDR3 is CSVQGGDGYTF. The CDR3 nucleotides are TGCAGCGTGCAGGGAGGAGATGGCTACACCTTC.